This TCR beta chain was captured in a study of T cells in Graves' hyperthyroidism and ophthalmopathy. This clonotype was recorded at least ten times. The antigen is unknown. The CDR3 regions of TCR beta were amplified from RNA transcripts. A first-round RT-PCR of the TCR CDR3 used the HTBI primer set. TCRdb fed the multiplex PCR reads into MiXCR, producing one record per CDR3 protein. The data contain fewer than 650,000 distinct CDR3 sequences, about 15% of them seen just once; the ten biggest clones take up approximately 13%. Study-wide points: Using 13 V-J features, a model discriminated ophthalmopathy from stable hyperthyroidism.

Subjects aged 18 to 65 presented with newly diagnosed hyperthyroidism of less than 2 months' duration. Cells are PBMCs isolated from roughly 10 ml of fresh blood. The sample taken for sequencing was blood. The receptor's source is a woman aged 40 to 50 with Graves' hyperthyroidism.

CDR3 in amino acids: CASSYSNRGTNEKLFF. The CDR3 bases are TGTGCCAGCAGTTACTCCAACAGGGGCACTAATGAAAAACTGTTTTTT. The rearrangement links TRBV6-5 to TRBJ1-4; TRBD1 agrees at 7 bases. CDR1 MNHEY and CDR2 SVGAGI come from the germline V gene. This CDR3 contains 16 residues. Losses at the gene ends were 0 bases for V and 2 bases for J; bases not matched to a gene: 3.